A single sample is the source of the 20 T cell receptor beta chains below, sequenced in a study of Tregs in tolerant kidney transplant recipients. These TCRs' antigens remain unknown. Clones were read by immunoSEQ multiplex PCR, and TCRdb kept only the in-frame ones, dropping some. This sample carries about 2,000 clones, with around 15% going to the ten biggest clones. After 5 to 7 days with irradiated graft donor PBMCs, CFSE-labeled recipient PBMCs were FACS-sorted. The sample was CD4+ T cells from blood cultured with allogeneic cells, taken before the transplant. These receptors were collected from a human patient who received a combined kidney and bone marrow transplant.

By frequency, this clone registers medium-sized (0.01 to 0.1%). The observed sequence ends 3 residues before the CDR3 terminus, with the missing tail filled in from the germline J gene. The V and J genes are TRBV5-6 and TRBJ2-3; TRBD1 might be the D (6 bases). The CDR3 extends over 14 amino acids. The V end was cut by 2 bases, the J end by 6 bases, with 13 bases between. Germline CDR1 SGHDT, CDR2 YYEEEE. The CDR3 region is CASSFTGQHDTQYF. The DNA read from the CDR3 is TGTGCCAGCAGCTTTACTGGACAGCACGATACG.

The DNA read from the CDR3 is TGTGCCAGCAGCCCCGGGCGGGGGGGCCTCGAGACC. Its protein is CASSPGRGGLET. The full CDR3 protein reads CASSPGRGGLETQYF. The genes are TRBV11-3 and TRBJ2-5, with 9 bases aligning to TRBD2. Read data end 3 residues before the CDR3 end; the end is taken from the germline J gene. The CDR3 totals 15 residues. V lost 5 bases to trimming and J lost 5 bases; unmatched junction nucleotides: 9. The germline CDR1 and CDR2 sequences are SGHNT and YENEEA.

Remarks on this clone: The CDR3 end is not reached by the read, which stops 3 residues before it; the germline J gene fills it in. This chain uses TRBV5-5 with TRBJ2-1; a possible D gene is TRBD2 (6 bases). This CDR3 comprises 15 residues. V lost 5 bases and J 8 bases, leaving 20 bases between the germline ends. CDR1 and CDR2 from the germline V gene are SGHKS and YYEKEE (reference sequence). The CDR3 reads CASSPQLAAADEQFF. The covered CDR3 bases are TGTGCCAGCAGTCCACAACTAGCCGCAGCGGATGAG. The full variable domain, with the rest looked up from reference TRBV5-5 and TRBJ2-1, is DAGVTQSPTHLIKTRGQQVTLRCSPISGHKSVSWYQQVLGQGPQFIFQYYEKEERGRGNFPDRFSARQFPNYSSELNVNALLLGDSALYLCASSPQLAAADEQFFGPGTRLTVL.

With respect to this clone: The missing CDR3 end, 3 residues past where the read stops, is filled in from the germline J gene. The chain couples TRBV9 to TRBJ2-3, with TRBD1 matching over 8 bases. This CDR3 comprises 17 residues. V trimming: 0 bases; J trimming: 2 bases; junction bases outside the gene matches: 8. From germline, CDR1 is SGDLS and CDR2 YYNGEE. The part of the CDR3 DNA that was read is TGTGCCAGCAGCGTAGCTGTGACAGGGGCGCTCACAGATACG. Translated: CASSVAVTGALTDT. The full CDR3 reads CASSVAVTGALTDTQYF. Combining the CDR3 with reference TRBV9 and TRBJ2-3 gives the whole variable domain DSGVTQTPKHLITATGQRVTLRCSPRSGDLSVYWYQQSLDQGLQFLIQYYNGEERAKGNILERFSAQQFPDLHSELNLSSLELGDSALYFCASSVAVTGALTDTQYFGPGTRLTVL.

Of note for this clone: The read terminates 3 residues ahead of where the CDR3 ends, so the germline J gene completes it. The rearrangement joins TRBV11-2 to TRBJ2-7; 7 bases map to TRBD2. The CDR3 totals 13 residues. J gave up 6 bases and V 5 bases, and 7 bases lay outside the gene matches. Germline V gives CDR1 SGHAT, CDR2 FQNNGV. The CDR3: CASSRGLVVEQYF. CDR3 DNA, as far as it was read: TGTGCCAGCAGCAGAGGACTAGTCGTCGAG.

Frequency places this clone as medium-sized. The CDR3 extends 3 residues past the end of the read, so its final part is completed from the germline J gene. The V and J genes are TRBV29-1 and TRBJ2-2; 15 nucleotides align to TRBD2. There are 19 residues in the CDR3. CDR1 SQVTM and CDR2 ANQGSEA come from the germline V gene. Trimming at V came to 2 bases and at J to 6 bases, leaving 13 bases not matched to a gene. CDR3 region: CSVESGLAGGGFWAGELFF. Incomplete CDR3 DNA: TGCAGCGTTGAATCGGGACTAGCGGGGGGTGGTTTTTGGGCCGGGGAG.

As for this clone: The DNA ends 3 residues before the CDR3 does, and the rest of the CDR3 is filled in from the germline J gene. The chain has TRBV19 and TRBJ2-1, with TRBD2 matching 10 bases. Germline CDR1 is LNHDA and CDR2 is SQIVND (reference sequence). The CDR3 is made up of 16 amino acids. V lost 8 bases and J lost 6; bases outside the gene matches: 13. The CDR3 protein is CASSSYSGGQGNEQFF. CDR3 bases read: TGTGCCAGTTCCTCGTATAGCGGGGGGCAAGGCAATGAG.

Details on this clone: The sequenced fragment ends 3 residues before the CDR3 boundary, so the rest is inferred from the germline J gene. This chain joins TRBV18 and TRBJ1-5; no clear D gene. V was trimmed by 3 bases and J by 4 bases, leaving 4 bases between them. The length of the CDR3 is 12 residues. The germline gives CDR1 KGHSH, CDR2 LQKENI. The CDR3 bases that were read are TGTGCCAGCTCACCGTCGAATCAGCCC. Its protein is CASSPSNQP. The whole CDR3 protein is CASSPSNQPQHF.

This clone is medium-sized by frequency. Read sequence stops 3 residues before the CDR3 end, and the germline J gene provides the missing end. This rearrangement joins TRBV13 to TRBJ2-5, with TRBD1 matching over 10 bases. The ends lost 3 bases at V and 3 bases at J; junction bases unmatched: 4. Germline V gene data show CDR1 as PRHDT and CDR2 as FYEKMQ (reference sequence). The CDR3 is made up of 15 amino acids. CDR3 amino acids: CASSFRDRGKETQYF. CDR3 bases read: TGTGCCAGCAGCTTTCGGGACAGGGGAAAAGAGACC.

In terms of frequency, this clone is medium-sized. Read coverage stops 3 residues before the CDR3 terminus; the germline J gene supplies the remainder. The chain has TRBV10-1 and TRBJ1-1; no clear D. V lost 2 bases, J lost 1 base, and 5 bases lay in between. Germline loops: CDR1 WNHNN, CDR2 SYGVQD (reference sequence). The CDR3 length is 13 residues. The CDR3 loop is CASSEAANTEAFF. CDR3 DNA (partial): TGCGCCAGCAGTGAGGCGGCGAACACTGAA.

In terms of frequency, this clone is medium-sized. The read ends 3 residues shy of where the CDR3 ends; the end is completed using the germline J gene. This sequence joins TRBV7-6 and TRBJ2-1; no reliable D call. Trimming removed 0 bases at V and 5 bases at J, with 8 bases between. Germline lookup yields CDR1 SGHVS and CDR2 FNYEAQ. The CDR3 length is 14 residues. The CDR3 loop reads CASSLAPANNEQFF. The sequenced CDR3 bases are TGTGCCAGCAGCTTAGCCCCCGCTAACAATGAG.

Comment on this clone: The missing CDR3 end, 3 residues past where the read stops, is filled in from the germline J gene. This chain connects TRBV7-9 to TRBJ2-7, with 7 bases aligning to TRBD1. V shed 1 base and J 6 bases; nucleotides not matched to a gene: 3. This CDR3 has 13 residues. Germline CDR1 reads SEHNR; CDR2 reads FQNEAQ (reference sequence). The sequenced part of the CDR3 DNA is TGTGCCAGCAGCTTAGACCGGGACAGCGAG. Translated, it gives CASSLDRDSE. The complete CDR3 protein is CASSLDRDSEQYF.

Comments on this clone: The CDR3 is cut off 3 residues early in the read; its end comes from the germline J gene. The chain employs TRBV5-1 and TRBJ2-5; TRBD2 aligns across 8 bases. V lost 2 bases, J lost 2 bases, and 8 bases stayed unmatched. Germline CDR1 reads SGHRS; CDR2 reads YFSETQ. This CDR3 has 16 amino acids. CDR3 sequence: CASSFYGGALQETQYF. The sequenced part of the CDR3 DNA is TGCGCCAGCAGCTTTTACGGGGGGGCACTACAAGAGACC. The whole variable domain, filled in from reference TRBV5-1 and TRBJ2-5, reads KAGVTQTPRYLIKTRGQQVTLSCSPISGHRSVSWYQQTPGQGLQFLFEYFSETQRNKGNFPGRFSGRQFSNSRSEMNVSTLELGDSALYLCASSFYGGALQETQYFGPGTRLLVL.

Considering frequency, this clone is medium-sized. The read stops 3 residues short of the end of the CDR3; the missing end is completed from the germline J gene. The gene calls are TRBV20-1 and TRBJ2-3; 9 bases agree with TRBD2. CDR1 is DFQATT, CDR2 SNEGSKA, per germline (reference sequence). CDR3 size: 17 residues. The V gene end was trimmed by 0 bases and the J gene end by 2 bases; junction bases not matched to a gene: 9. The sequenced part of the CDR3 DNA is TGCAGTGCTAGAGATTACCTAGCGGGAAGTCTCACAGATACG. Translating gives CSARDYLAGSLTDT. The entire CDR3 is CSARDYLAGSLTDTQYF.

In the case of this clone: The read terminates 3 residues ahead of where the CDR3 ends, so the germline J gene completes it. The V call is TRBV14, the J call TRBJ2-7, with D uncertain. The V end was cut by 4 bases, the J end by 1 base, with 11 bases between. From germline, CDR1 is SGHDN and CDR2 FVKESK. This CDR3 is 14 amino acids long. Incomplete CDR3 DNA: TGTGCCAGCAGCCGATCAGGTCAGTCCTACGAG. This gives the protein CASSRSGQSYE. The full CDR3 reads CASSRSGQSYEQYF.

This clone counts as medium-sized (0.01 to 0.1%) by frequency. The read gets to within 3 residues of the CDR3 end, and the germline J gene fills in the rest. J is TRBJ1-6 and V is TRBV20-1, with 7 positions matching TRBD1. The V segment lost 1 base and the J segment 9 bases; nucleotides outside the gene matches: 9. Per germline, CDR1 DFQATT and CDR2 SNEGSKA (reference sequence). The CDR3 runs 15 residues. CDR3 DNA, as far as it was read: TGCAGTGCTAGAGGGTTTGGGACAGTACCTTCACCC. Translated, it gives CSARGFGTVPSP. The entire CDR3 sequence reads CSARGFGTVPSPLHF.

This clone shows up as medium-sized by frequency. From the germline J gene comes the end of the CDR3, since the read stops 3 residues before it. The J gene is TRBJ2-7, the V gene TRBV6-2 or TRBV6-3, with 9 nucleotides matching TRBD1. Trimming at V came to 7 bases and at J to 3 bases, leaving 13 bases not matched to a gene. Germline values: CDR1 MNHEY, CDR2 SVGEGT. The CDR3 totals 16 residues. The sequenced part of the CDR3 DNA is TGTGCCAGCATGTCCGGGACAGGGAAGGTAGACTACGAG. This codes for CASMSGTGKVDYE. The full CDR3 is CASMSGTGKVDYEQYF.

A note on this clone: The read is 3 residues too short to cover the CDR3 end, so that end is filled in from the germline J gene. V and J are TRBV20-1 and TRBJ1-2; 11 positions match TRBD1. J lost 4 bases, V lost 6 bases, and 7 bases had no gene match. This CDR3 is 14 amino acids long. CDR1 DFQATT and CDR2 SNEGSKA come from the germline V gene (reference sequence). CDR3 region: CSAAGQGEVYGYTF. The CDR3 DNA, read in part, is TGCAGTGCCGCGGGACAGGGGGAGGTCTATGGC.

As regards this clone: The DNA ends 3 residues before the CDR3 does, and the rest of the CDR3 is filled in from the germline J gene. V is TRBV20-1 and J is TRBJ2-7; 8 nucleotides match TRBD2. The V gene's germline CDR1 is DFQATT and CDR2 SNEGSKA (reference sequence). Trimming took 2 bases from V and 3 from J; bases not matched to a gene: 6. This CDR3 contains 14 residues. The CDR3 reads CSARRAGGVYEQYF. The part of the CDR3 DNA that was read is TGCAGTGCTAGACGGGCGGGGGGCGTCTACGAG.

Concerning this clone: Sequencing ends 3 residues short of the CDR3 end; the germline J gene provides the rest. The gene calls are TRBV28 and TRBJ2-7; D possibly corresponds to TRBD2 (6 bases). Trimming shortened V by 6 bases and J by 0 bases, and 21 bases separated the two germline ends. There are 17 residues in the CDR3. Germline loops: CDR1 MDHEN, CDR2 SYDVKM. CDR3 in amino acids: CASRRERTSRDSYEQYF. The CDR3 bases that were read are TGTGCCAGCAGGCGGGAAAGAACTAGCCGCGACTCCTACGAG. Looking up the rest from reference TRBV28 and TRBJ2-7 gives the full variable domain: DVKVTQSSRYLVKRTGEKVFLECVQDMDHENMFWYRQDPGLGLRLIYFSYDVKMKEKGDIPEGYSVSREKKERFSLILESASTNQTSMYLCASRRERTSRDSYEQYFGPGTRLTVT.